This T cell receptor beta chain was identified during a study of identifying expanded T cells in peripheral blood. TCRdb's table, derived via immunoSEQ multiplex PCR, lists solely in-frame clones and lacks some. Of 100,000 to 150,000 clones in the sample, 86% are singletons; the top ten hold less than 10%. Material: blood. The TCR originated in a person between 18 and 75 years old in good health.

CDR3 DNA sequence: TGTGCCAGCAGGGTCGTGATCGCCGGGGAGCTGTTTTTT. This gives the protein CASRVVIAGELFF. J is TRBJ2-2 and V is TRBV6-4, with no clear D. In germline, CDR1 is MRHNA, CDR2 SNTAGT. This CDR3 region has 13 residues. V shed 6 bases and J shed 6 bases, with 11 bases lying between them.